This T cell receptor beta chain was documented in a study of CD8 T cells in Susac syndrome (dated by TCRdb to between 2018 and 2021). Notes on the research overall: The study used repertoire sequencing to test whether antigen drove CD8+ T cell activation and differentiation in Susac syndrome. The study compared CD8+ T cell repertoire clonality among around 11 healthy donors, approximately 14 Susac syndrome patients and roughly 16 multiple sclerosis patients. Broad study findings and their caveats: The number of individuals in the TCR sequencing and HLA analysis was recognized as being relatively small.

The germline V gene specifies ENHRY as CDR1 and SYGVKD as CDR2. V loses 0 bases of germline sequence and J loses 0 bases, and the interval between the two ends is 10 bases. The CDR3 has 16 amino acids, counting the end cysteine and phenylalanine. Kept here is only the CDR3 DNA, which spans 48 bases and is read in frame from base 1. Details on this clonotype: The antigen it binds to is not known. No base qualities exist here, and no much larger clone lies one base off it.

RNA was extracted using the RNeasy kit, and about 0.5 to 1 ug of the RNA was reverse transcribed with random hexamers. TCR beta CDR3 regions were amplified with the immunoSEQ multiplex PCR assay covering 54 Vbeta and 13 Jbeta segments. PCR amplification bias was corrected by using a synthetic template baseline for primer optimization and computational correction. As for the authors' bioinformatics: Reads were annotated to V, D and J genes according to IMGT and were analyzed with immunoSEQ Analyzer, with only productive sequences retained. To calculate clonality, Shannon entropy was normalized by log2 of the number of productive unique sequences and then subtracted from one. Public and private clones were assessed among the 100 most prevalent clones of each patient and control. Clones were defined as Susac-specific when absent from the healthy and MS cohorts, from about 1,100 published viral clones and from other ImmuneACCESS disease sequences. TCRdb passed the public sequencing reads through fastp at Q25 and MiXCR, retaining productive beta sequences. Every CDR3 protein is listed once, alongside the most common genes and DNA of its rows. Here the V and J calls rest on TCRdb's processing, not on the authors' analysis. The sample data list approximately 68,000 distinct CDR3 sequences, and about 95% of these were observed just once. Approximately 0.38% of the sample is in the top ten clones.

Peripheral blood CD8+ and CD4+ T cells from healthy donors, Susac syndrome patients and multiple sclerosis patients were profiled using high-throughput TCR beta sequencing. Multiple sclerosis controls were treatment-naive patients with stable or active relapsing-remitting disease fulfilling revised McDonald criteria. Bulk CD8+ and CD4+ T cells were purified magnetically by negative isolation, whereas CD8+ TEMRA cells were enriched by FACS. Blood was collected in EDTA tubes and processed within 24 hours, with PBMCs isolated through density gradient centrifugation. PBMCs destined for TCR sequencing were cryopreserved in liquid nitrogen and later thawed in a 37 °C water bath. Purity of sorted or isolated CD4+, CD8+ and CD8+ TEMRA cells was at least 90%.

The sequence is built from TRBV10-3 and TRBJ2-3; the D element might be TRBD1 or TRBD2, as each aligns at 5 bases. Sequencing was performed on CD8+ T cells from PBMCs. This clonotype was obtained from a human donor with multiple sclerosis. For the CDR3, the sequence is CAISESVRDSTDTQYF. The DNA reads TGTGCCATCAGTGAGTCGGTCCGGGACAGCACAGATACGCAGTATTTT.